This TCR beta chain came from a study of blood T cell repertoires in COVID-19. The wider study: The samples span acute and convalescent COVID-19 from the United States, Italy and Spain. PBMCs, B-cell-depleted T cells, or T cells were the source of the cDNA or gDNA that made up the material.

How the authors handled the data: Amplification of reference gene primers was used by the study to estimate nucleated cell counts. Produced via immunoSEQ multiplex PCR; TCRdb's table is partial and in-frame only. The V and J calls and clone size were taken over from that table, and D and trimming were inferred from the DNA. Found here are more than 55,000 clones, around four fifths of them singletons; the top ten hold over 6%. This TCR was sampled from a woman between 45 and 60 years old with active or convalescent COVID-19. Sequencing was carried out using peripheral blood.

The CDR3 is CASSLEGAPNYGYTF. The DNA of the CDR3 is TGCGCCAGCAGCTTGGAGGGGGCGCCCAACTATGGCTACACCTTC. This chain connects TRBV5-1 to TRBJ1-2; 7 bases fit TRBD1. The CDR3 spans 15 residues. Germline V gene lookup returns CDR1 SGHRS and CDR2 YFSETQ. The junction had 4 bases not matched to a gene; V was cut back by 0 bases and J by 2 bases. The whole variable domain, remainder taken from reference TRBV5-1 and TRBJ1-2, is KAGVTQTPRYLIKTRGQQVTLSCSPISGHRSVSWYQQTPGQGLQFLFEYFSETQRNKGNFPGRFSGRQFSNSRSEMNVSTLELGDSALYLCASSLEGAPNYGYTFGSGTRLTVV.